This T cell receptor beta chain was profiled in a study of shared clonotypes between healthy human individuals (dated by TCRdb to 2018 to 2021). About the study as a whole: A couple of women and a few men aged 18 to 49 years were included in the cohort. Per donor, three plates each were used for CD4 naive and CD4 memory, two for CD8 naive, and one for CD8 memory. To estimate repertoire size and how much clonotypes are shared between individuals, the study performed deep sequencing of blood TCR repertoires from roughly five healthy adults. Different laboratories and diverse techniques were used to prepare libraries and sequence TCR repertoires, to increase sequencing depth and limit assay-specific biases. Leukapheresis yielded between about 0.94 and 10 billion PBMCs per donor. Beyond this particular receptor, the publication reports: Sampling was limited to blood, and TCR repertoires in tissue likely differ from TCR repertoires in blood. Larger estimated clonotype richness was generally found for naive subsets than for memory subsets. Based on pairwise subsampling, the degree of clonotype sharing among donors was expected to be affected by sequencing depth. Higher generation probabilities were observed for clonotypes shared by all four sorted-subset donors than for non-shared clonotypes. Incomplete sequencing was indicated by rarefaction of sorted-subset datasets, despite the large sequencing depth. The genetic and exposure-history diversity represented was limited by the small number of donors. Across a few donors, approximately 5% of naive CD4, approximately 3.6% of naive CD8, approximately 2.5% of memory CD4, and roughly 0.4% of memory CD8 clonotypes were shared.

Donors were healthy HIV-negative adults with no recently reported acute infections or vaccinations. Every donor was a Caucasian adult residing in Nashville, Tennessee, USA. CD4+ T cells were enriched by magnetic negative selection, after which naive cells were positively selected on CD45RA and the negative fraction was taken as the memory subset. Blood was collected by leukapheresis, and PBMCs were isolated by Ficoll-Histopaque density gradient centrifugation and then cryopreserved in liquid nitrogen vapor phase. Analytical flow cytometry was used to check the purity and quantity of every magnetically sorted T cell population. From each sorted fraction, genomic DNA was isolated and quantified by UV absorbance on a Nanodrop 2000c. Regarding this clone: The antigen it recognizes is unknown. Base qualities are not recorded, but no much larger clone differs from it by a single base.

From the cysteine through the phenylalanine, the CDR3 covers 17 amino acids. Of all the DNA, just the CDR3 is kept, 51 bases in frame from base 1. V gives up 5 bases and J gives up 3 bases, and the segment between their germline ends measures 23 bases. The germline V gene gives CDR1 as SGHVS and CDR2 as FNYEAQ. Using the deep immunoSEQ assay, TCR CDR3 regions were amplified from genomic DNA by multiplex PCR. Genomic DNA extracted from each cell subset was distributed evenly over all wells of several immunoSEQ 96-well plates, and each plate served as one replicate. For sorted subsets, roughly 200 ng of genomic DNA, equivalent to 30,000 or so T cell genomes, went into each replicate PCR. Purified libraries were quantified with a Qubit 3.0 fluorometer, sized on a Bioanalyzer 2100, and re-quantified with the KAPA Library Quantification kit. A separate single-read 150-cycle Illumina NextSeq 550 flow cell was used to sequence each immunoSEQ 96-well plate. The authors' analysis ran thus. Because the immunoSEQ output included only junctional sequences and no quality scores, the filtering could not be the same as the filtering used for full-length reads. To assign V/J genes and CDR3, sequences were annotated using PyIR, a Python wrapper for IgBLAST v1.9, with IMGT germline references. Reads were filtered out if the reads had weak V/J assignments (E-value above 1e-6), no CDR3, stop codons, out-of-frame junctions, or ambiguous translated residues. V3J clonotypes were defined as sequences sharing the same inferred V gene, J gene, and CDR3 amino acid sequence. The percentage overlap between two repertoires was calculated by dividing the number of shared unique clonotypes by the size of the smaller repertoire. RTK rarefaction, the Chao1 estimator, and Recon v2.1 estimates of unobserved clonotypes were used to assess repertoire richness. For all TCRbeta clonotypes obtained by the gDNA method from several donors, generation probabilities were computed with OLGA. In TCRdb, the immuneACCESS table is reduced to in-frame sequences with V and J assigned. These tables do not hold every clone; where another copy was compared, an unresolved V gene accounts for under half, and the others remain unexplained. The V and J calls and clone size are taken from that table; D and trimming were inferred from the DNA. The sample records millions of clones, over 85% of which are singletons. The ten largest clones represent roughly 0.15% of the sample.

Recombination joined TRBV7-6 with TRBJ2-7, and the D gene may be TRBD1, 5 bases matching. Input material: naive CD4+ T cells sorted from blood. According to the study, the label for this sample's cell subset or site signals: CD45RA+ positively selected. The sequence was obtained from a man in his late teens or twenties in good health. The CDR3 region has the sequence CASSPGEKVGAFYEQYF. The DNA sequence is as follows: TGTGCCAGCAGCCCCGGTGAAAAAGTAGGGGCTTTCTACGAGCAGTACTTC.